Listed here is a single TCR beta chain. The data stem from a study of cytomegalovirus exposure and HLA in healthy donors. The primer mix had 60 Vbeta and 13 Jbeta primers. Measured with immunoSEQ multiplex PCR; TCRdb has only the in-frame clones, and not every one. The data contain about 64,000 clones, around 66% of them singletons. This CDR3 comprises 15 residues. Germline CDR1 SNHLY, CDR2 FYNNEI. V dropped 8 bases and J dropped 8; count of bases not matched to a gene: 15. The sequence was collected from a male donor in good health and CMV-seropositive. This chain links TRBV2 with TRBJ2-3; 8 nucleotides agree with TRBD1. Source material: PBMCs. The CDR3 loop reads CASSLQGARSPTQYF. CDR3 in DNA: TGTGCCAGCTCTCTCCAGGGGGCTAGGTCTCCTACGCAGTATTTT.